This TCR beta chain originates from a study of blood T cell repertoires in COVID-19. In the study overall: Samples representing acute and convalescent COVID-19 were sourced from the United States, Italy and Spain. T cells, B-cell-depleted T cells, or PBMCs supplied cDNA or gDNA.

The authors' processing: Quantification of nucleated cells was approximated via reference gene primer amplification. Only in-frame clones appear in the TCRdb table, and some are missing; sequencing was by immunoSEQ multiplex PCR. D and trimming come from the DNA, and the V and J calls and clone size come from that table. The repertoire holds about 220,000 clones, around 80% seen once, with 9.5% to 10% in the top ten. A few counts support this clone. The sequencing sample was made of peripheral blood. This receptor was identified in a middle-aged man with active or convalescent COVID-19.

CDR3 bases: TGCGCCAGCAGCCCGAGGGGGGGACAGGGACTCTATGGCTACACCTTC. Translated, it gives CASSPRGGQGLYGYTF. The V and J genes are TRBV5-1 and TRBJ1-2, with 9 bases that match TRBD1. V was pared by 4 bases and J by 4 bases, with 11 bases of the junction left unmatched. Germline V gene lookup returns CDR1 SGHRS and CDR2 YFSETQ. This CDR3 contains 16 residues.